These 32 T cell receptor beta chains originate from one sample sequenced in a study of blood T cell repertoires in COVID-19. The assay was immunoSEQ multiplex PCR, and TCRdb's table has in-frame clones only and misses some. The profile shows around 70,000 clones, 88% of them singletons. The sample taken for sequencing was peripheral blood. The receptors come from a human donor in a cohort sampled during active COVID-19.

The rearrangement links TRBV7-8 to TRBJ1-3, with 8 bases aligning to TRBD1. Germline V gives CDR1 SGHVS, CDR2 FQNEAQ. The CDR3 loop spans 19 amino acids. J was trimmed by 0 bases and V by 3 bases; bases with no gene match: 13. The CDR3 protein is CASSLSGGAGGSSGNTIYF. The CDR3 DNA reads as TGTGCCAGCAGCTTGTCAGGGGGCGCAGGGGGGAGCTCTGGAAACACCATATATTTT.

The chain has TRBV6-2 or TRBV6-3 and TRBJ2-2; 8 positions agree with TRBD1. CDR1 and CDR2 from the germline V gene are MNHEY and SVGEGT. There are 19 residues in the CDR3. The junction had 12 bases not matched to a gene; V was cut back by 3 bases and J by 0 bases. In DNA form, the CDR3 reads TGTGCCAGCAGTTATGCCCGCAGGGGGCGAGGGACGAACACCGGGGAGCTGTTTTTT. This encodes CASSYARRGRGTNTGELFF.

This chain uses TRBV5-1 with TRBJ2-2; the match to TRBD1 covers 9 bases. This CDR3 has 16 amino acids. After removal of 4 bases from V and 3 bases from J, the junction contained 7 bases not matched to a gene. Germline V gene data show CDR1 as SGHRS and CDR2 as YFSETQ. The CDR3 bases are TGCGCCAGCAGCAACACAGGGGGCGCGGACACCGGGGAGCTGTTTTTT. This codes for CASSNTGGADTGELFF.

The chain recombines TRBV4-2 with TRBJ1-3; TRBD1 agrees at 7 bases. Germline assignment: CDR1 LGHNA and CDR2 YNFKEQ. The V and J ends lost 1 base and 0 bases, in that order; junction bases with no gene match: 6. CDR3 length equals 17 residues. CDR3: CASSQADTGVSGNTIYF. The CDR3 DNA is TGTGCCAGCAGCCAAGCGGATACAGGGGTCTCTGGAAACACCATATATTTT.

The V call is TRBV7-3, the J call TRBJ2-2; D is unresolved. Germline values: CDR1 SGHTA, CDR2 FQGTGA. The CDR3 length is 13 residues. V lost 1 base and J lost 6, with 6 bases in between. The CDR3 region is CASSLIPAGELFF. For the CDR3, the DNA is TGTGCCAGCAGCTTAATTCCCGCCGGGGAGCTGTTTTTT.

The chain combines TRBV28 with TRBJ1-2; tentative D call: TRBD1 (6 bases). V lost 5 bases to trimming and J lost 5 bases, with 15 bases between them. CDR1 and CDR2 from the germline V gene are MDHEN and SYDVKM. This CDR3 has 14 residues. The CDR3 protein is CASSESGVFYGYTF. CDR3 bases: TGTGCCAGCAGTGAGTCAGGGGTCTTTTATGGCTACACCTTC.

This clone was recorded only once. The chain employs TRBV25-1 and TRBJ2-7; TRBD1 might be the D (6 bases). This CDR3 contains 14 residues. Germline V gives CDR1 MGHDK, CDR2 SYGVNS. V lost 1 base to trimming and J lost 3 bases, with 10 bases between them. The CDR3 DNA is TGTGCCAGCAGTGAATCGGGACAACACTACGAGCAGTACTTC. Residues: CASSESGQHYEQYF.

This clone was seen a handful of times. This chain uses TRBV7-3 with TRBJ2-7; 10 bases agree with TRBD1. The CDR3 runs to 13 residues. The junction had 4 bases not matched to a gene; V was cut back by 5 bases and J by 6 bases. Germline V CDR1 and CDR2: SGHTA, FQGTGA. This CDR3 is CASSADRGSEQYF. In DNA form, the CDR3 reads TGTGCCAGCAGCGCGGACAGGGGGAGCGAGCAGTACTTC.

The rearrangement uses TRBV5-4 and TRBJ1-6; D remains ambiguous. Germline lookup yields CDR1 SGHNT and CDR2 YYREEE (reference sequence). The CDR3 loop spans 13 amino acids. The germline V and J ends were trimmed by 4 bases and 12 bases, with 14 bases remaining between them. CDR3 residues: CASSVTGPGPLHF. The CDR3 DNA sequence: TGTGCCAGCAGCGTAACTGGCCCGGGACCCCTCCACTTT.

The chain employs TRBV5-1 and TRBJ2-7; 8 positions agree with TRBD1. Germline loops: CDR1 SGHRS, CDR2 YFSETQ. The J segment lost 5 bases and the V segment lost 4 bases, leaving 5 bases of the junction unmatched. The CDR3 has 13 residues. CDR3 sequence (DNA): TGCGCCAGCAGCAAGGACAGGGTCAACGAGCAGTACTTC. Its translation: CASSKDRVNEQYF.

This clone was seen just once. The chain couples TRBV5-1 to TRBJ2-5; the match to TRBD1 covers 8 bases. In germline, CDR1 is SGHRS, CDR2 YFSETQ. The V segment lost 4 bases and the J segment 3 bases; nucleotides outside the gene matches: 14. This CDR3 is 17 amino acids long. The CDR3 loop is CASSPQAGTGMEETQYF. For the CDR3, the DNA is TGCGCCAGCAGCCCCCAGGCCGGGACAGGCATGGAAGAGACCCAGTACTTC.

The chain recombines TRBV9 with TRBJ1-3, with 8 bases lining up with TRBD1. This CDR3 is 15 amino acids long. Germline CDR1 is SGDLS and CDR2 is YYNGEE. With 2 bases clipped from V and 3 bases from J, the junction kept 4 bases outside the gene matches. CDR3 nucleotides: TGTGCCAGCAGCGTCAGGGGGCAGGTTGGAAACACCATATATTTT. This encodes CASSVRGQVGNTIYF.

This clone was recorded only once. This chain joins TRBV7-2 and TRBJ1-2, with 7 bases identical to TRBD1. CDR1 is SGHTA, CDR2 FQGNSA, per germline. The J segment lost 8 bases and the V segment lost 1 base, leaving 10 bases of the junction unmatched. The CDR3 is 15 amino acids. CDR3 protein: CASSLEVGHRGGYTF. In DNA, the CDR3 is TGTGCCAGCAGCTTAGAGGTGGGGCACAGGGGCGGCTACACCTTC. The variable domain in full, completed from reference TRBV7-2 and TRBJ1-2, reads GAGVSQSPSNKVTEKGKDVELRCDPISGHTALYWYRQSLGQGLEFLIYFQGNSAPDKSGLPSDRFSAERTGGSVSTLTIQRTQQEDSAVYLCASSLEVGHRGGYTFGSGTRLTVV.

J is TRBJ2-5 and V is TRBV20-1; D unresolved. This CDR3 is 11 amino acids long. CDR1 is DFQATT, CDR2 SNEGSKA, per germline (reference sequence). The V end lost 5 bases, the J end lost 5 bases, and 9 bases lay between the germline ends. CDR3 in DNA: TGCAGTGCTGTTAGAACCGAGACCCAGTACTTC. Amino acids: CSAVRTETQYF.

The genes are TRBV19 and TRBJ2-1; D is possibly TRBD2 (6 bases). Germline CDR1 is LNHDA and CDR2 is SQIVND (reference sequence). CDR3 length: 17 residues. The germline V and J ends were trimmed by 1 base and 7 bases, with 20 bases remaining between them. In DNA, the CDR3 is TGTGCCAGTAGTATAGGGTCGGGAGATTCGGGGCTAAATGAGCAGTTCTTC. This encodes CASSIGSGDSGLNEQFF.

J is TRBJ1-2 and V is TRBV30; D is possibly TRBD1 (6 bases). The germline CDR1 and CDR2 sequences are GTSNPN and SVGIG (reference sequence). V lost 1 base to trimming and J lost 7 bases, with 10 bases between them. CDR3 length: 12 amino acids. This CDR3 reads CAWSGQEGGYTF. The CDR3 DNA follows: TGTGCCTGGAGTGGACAGGAAGGTGGCTACACCTTC. The variable domain in full, completed from reference TRBV30 and TRBJ1-2, reads SQTIHQWPATLVQPVGSPLSLECTVEGTSNPNLYWYRQAAGRGLQLLFYSVGIGQISSEVPQNLSASRPQDRQFILSSKKLLLSDSGFYLCAWSGQEGGYTFGSGTRLTVV.

The V gene is TRBV19, the J gene TRBJ2-4; D is perhaps TRBD2 (5 bases). The germline V gene has CDR1 LNHDA and CDR2 SQIVND (reference sequence). Deletions cut 3 bases from V and 0 bases from J, with 9 bases between. This CDR3 has 15 residues. The CDR3 region is CASSIRTVAKNIQYF. In DNA, the CDR3 is TGTGCCAGTAGTATCAGGACTGTAGCCAAAAACATTCAGTACTTC.

The gene calls are TRBV6-5 and TRBJ2-2; D not certain. Germline CDR1 reads MNHEY; CDR2 reads SVGAGI. Trimming removed 3 bases from V and 1 base from J, with 9 bases in between. This CDR3 contains 15 residues. Here the CDR3 reads CASSYRRMNTGELFF. For the CDR3, the DNA is TGTGCCAGCAGTTATCGGCGGATGAACACCGGGGAGCTGTTTTTT.

The chain recombines TRBV18 with TRBJ1-1; 7 nucleotides match TRBD1. The V segment lost 4 bases and the J segment 3 bases; nucleotides outside the gene matches: 11. The CDR3 is made up of 16 amino acids. Germline CDR1 and CDR2: KGHSH and LQKENI. The CDR3 reads CASSLQGGEFDTEAFF. The CDR3 DNA reads as TGTGCCAGCTCACTTCAGGGGGGAGAATTTGACACTGAAGCTTTCTTT.

This clone was found once. The chain carries TRBV28 and TRBJ1-1, with TRBD1 as a possible D gene (5 bases). This CDR3 is built from 14 residues. Germline loops: CDR1 MDHEN, CDR2 SYDVKM. Trimming left V 4 bases short and J 4 bases short, with 13 bases between. CDR3 nucleotide sequence: TGTGCCAGCAGTTCCCCGGCGGGGCGCACTGAAGCTTTCTTT. Protein product: CASSSPAGRTEAFF.

This clone was seen more than once but under ten times. V is TRBV9 and J is TRBJ2-5; 8 nucleotides line up with TRBD2. The V segment lost 0 bases and the J segment 1 base; nucleotides outside the gene matches: 8. CDR3 size: 17 residues. Germline values: CDR1 SGDLS, CDR2 YYNGEE. CDR3 DNA sequence: TGTGCCAGCAGCGTAGGGATTAGCGGGACTTCCCAAGAGACCCAGTACTTC. Translating it yields CASSVGISGTSQETQYF.

The chain links TRBV10-2 to TRBJ2-4; 7 nucleotides match TRBD1. Trimming took 2 bases from V and 6 from J; bases not matched to a gene: 10. The CDR3 covers 16 residues. Germline CDR1 WSHSY, CDR2 SAAADI. This chain's CDR3 is CASSEPRRAGGNIQYF. The CDR3, as DNA: TGCGCCAGCAGTGAGCCACGAAGGGCAGGGGGAAACATTCAGTACTTC.

The chain links TRBV29-1 to TRBJ1-1; 8 nucleotides match TRBD1. J lost 3 bases, V lost 7 bases, and 7 bases had no gene match. The germline gives CDR1 SQVTM, CDR2 ANQGSEA. The CDR3 length is 13 residues. DNA of the CDR3: TGCAGCGCAGGACAGGGTCGTGACACTGAAGCTTTCTTT. Translation gives CSAGQGRDTEAFF.

This chain joins TRBV6-6 and TRBJ2-7, with 10 bases lining up with TRBD2. The germline V gene encodes CDR1 MNHNY and CDR2 SVGAGI (reference sequence). CDR3 size: 15 residues. V gave up 4 bases and J gave up 2 bases; unmatched junction bases: 5. DNA of the CDR3: TGTGCCAGCAGTTCACTAGCGGGATTCCCCTACGAGCAGTACTTC. It specifies CASSSLAGFPYEQYF.

The chain couples TRBV18 to TRBJ1-5, with a weak D call TRBD1 (6 bases). The CDR3 is made up of 15 amino acids. Germline CDR1 is KGHSH and CDR2 is LQKENI. The V gene lost 5 bases and the J gene lost 5 bases, with 16 bases spanning the gap. For the CDR3, the DNA is TGTGCCAGCTCATTTACAGGGTCGCCTGATCAGCCCCAGCATTTT. This gives the protein CASSFTGSPDQPQHF. Combining the CDR3 with reference TRBV18 and TRBJ1-5 gives the whole variable domain NAGVMQNPRHLVRRRGQEARLRCSPMKGHSHVYWYRQLPEEGLKFMVYLQKENIIDESGMPKERFSAEFPKEGPSILRIQQVVRGDSAAYFCASSFTGSPDQPQHFGDGTRLSIL.

This chain uses TRBV5-1 with TRBJ2-1; TRBD1 might be the D (6 bases). Trimming stripped 4 bases from V and 2 bases from J, with 13 bases between. Looked up from germline, CDR1 is SGHRS and CDR2 is YFSETQ. This CDR3 has 15 amino acids. CDR3 sequence (DNA): TGCGCCAGCAGCCGGGGCGAGGGGGCCTACAATGAGCAGTTCTTC. This codes for CASSRGEGAYNEQFF.

CDR3 DNA sequence: TGTGCCAGCAGCCAGACCCGCGGGAGTAGGTACGAGCAGTACTTC. Protein: CASSQTRGSRYEQYF. The chain recombines TRBV5-4 with TRBJ2-7, with 7 bases fitting TRBD2. The trim removed 4 bases at V and 4 bases at J, leaving 11 bases unmatched. This CDR3 comprises 15 residues. Germline values: CDR1 SGHNT, CDR2 YYREEE (reference sequence).

The V and J genes are TRBV10-3 and TRBJ2-3, with TRBD2 matching over 8 bases. The CDR3 loop spans 14 amino acids. V dropped 2 bases and J dropped 3; count of bases not matched to a gene: 1. Germline CDR1 reads ENHRY; CDR2 reads SYGVKD. The CDR3 sequence: CAISEGGGTDTQYF. The CDR3 DNA follows: TGTGCCATCAGTGAGGGCGGGGGGACAGATACGCAGTATTTT.

This clone was seen a handful of times. In DNA, the CDR3 is TGTGCCAGCAGCTTGGCCGCGGATGGGCAGCCCCAGCATTTT. It translates to CASSLAADGQPQHF. The chain recombines TRBV5-8 with TRBJ1-5, with unresolved D. The CDR3 is 14 amino acids. The germline gives CDR1 SGHTS, CDR2 YDEGEE. V shed 0 bases and J shed 7 bases, with 11 bases lying between them.

The chain joins TRBV5-1 to TRBJ2-2; possible D gene TRBD2, 5 bases. In germline, CDR1 is SGHRS, CDR2 YFSETQ. Trimming pared 3 bases from V and 5 bases from J, leaving 14 bases between. This CDR3 spans 15 amino acids. The CDR3 reads CASSSGIPRTGELFF. CDR3 nucleotides: TGCGCCAGCAGCTCCGGGATTCCGAGGACCGGGGAGCTGTTTTTT.

The chain recombines TRBV19 with TRBJ2-2, with 11 bases lining up with TRBD1. Per germline, CDR1 LNHDA and CDR2 SQIVND (reference sequence). Trimming cost V 7 bases and J 5 bases; bases outside gene matches: 6. The CDR3 contains 15 residues. The CDR3 coding sequence is TGTGCCAGTAAGGGCGGGACAGGGGGGACCGGGGAGCTGTTTTTT. Translating gives CASKGGTGGTGELFF.

This chain connects TRBV6-6 to TRBJ2-5, with a weak D call TRBD1 (5 bases). Germline lookup yields CDR1 MNHNY and CDR2 SVGAGI (reference sequence). V dropped 7 bases and J dropped 4 bases, with 16 bases sitting between them. This CDR3 has 14 amino acids. The CDR3 bases are TGTGCCAGCACTAAGGGGTGGTCTAGAGAGACCCAGTACTTC. Translating gives CASTKGWSRETQYF.